The 27 T cell receptor beta chains listed next were all sequenced from one sample in a study of OX40 agonist ivuxolimab in advanced cancers. Libraries came from the immunoSEQ multiplex PCR assay. In TCRdb, the immuneACCESS table is reduced to in-frame sequences with V and J assigned. These tables do not hold every clone; where another copy was compared, an unresolved V gene accounts for under half, and the others remain unexplained. Across this sample there are about 91,000 clones, with approximately 80% seen only once. The ten largest clones capture 0.9% to 1.2% of the sample. The sample was CD4+ or CD8+ T cells sorted from blood, taken in a trial of the OX40 agonist ivuxolimab. The receptor source for this set is an adult with an advanced solid tumor such as melanoma, head and neck, liver or kidney cancer.

The rearrangement uses TRBV4-3 and TRBJ2-2; D is possibly TRBD2 (6 bases). Germline loops: CDR1 LGHNA, CDR2 YSLEER. V gave up 2 bases and J gave up 6 bases, with 19 bases separating them. The CDR3 is 17 amino acids. The CDR3 sequence: CASSQSRDSSASGELFF. CDR3 coding DNA: TGCGCCAGCAGCCAATCCCGGGACTCGAGTGCGTCCGGGGAGCTGTTTTTT.

The chain links TRBV5-8 to TRBJ2-5; D could derive from TRBD1 or TRBD2 (5 bases each). The CDR3 is 15 residues long. Germline V gene sequence: CDR1 SGHTS, CDR2 YDEGEE. V lost 4 bases and J lost 3, with 16 bases in between. This CDR3 is CASSPGPKGKETQYF. The DNA of the CDR3 is TGTGCCAGCAGCCCGGGACCTAAAGGAAAAGAGACCCAGTACTTC.

The gene calls are TRBV18 and TRBJ2-1, with D perhaps TRBD1 or TRBD2 (5 bases each). Trimming left V 3 bases short and J 2 bases short, with 11 bases between. CDR3 size: 15 residues. Germline CDR1 reads KGHSH; CDR2 reads LQKENI. The CDR3 sequence is CASSPRDGAYNEQFF. DNA of the CDR3: TGTGCCAGCTCACCCCGGGACGGAGCCTACAATGAGCAGTTCTTC.

The chain joins TRBV7-9 to TRBJ2-5, with TRBD2 as a possible D gene (5 bases). The V and J ends lost 4 bases and 1 base respectively, with 13 bases between them. Per germline, CDR1 SEHNR and CDR2 FQNEAQ (reference sequence). The CDR3 loop spans 15 amino acids. Here the CDR3 DNA reads TGTGCCAGCAGCTCAAGGAGGCCCACCCAAGAGACCCAGTACTTC. Its translation: CASSSRRPTQETQYF.

This chain connects TRBV30 to TRBJ1-3; D not certain. The CDR3 totals 14 residues. Germline CDR1 and CDR2: GTSNPN and SVGIG (reference sequence). The V gene lost 4 bases and the J gene lost 2 bases, with 12 bases spanning the gap. The CDR3: CAWTMSVAGNTIYF. In DNA form, the CDR3 reads TGTGCCTGGACCATGTCAGTGGCTGGAAACACCATATATTTT.

V is TRBV27 and J is TRBJ2-1; 9 nucleotides agree with TRBD2. From germline, CDR1 is MNHEY and CDR2 SMNVEV (reference sequence). Losses at the gene ends were 9 bases for V and 0 bases for J; bases not matched to a gene: 3. The CDR3 extends over 14 amino acids. Written as DNA, the CDR3 is TGTGCCAGTAGCGGGGGCTCCTCCTACAATGAGCAGTTCTTC. Translated, it gives CASSGGSSYNEQFF.

V is TRBV7-3 and J is TRBJ2-3; TRBD2 aligns across 13 bases. This CDR3 contains 18 residues. Germline CDR1 and CDR2: SGHTA and FQGTGA. The J segment lost 0 bases and the V segment lost 2 bases, leaving 5 bases of the junction unmatched. The CDR3 here is CASSLQGLAGVSTDTQYF. The CDR3 bases are TGTGCCAGCAGCTTACAAGGACTAGCGGGGGTTAGCACAGATACGCAGTATTTT. Full variable domain (remainder filled in from reference TRBV7-3 and TRBJ2-3): GAGVSQTPSNKVTEKGKYVELRCDPISGHTALYWYRQSLGQGPEFLIYFQGTGAADDSGLPNDRFFAVRPEGSVSTLKIQRTERGDSAVYLCASSLQGLAGVSTDTQYFGPGTRLTVL.

The chain employs TRBV10-2 and TRBJ2-1; 10 bases line up with TRBD1. V lost 5 bases, J lost 10 bases, and 14 bases stayed unmatched. The germline gives CDR1 WSHSY, CDR2 SAAADI. The CDR3 extends over 16 amino acids. The CDR3 loop is CASSNPFPDRGKEQFF. The CDR3 DNA sequence: TGCGCCAGCAGTAACCCCTTTCCGGACAGGGGGAAGGAGCAGTTCTTC.

The rearrangement links TRBV7-6 to TRBJ2-7, with 9 nucleotides matching TRBD2. This CDR3 has 15 residues. Per germline, CDR1 SGHVS and CDR2 FNYEAQ. V lost 4 bases and J lost 2; bases outside the gene matches: 6. In DNA form, the CDR3 reads TGTGCCAGCAGCTCGAGGGAGCGGGGGGCCTACGAGCAGTACTTC. This codes for CASSSRERGAYEQYF.

The chain is built from TRBV27 and TRBJ1-1; tentatively, D is TRBD1 (5 bases). The CDR3 extends over 15 amino acids. From germline, CDR1 is MNHEY and CDR2 SMNVEV (reference sequence). V dropped 4 bases and J dropped 3 bases, with 15 bases sitting between them. The CDR3: CASSSSRGVDTEAFF. CDR3 DNA: TGTGCCAGCAGTTCCTCCCGGGGCGTGGACACTGAAGCTTTCTTT.

V and J are TRBV28 and TRBJ2-7; tentative D call: TRBD1 (5 bases). The CDR3 sequence is 16 residues long. Looked up from germline, CDR1 is MDHEN and CDR2 is SYDVKM. Trimming shortened V by 6 bases and J by 1 base, and 19 bases separated the two germline ends. CDR3 residues: CASRTSGWGYSYEQYF. In DNA, the CDR3 is TGTGCCAGCAGGACCAGTGGATGGGGCTATTCCTACGAGCAGTACTTC.

The genes are TRBV4-1 and TRBJ1-2, with a tentative D call TRBD1 (5 bases). Trimming took 0 bases from V and 2 from J, leaving 10 bases between them. The germline gives CDR1 MGHRA, CDR2 YSYEKL. This CDR3 has 15 residues. The CDR3 coding sequence is TGCGCCAGCAGCCAAGATCCCACAGGCAACTATGGCTACACCTTC. It yields the protein CASSQDPTGNYGYTF.

The chain combines TRBV19 with TRBJ1-1; D ambiguous. V was clipped by 3 bases and J by 1 base, with 12 bases between them. The germline V gene has CDR1 LNHDA and CDR2 SQIVND (reference sequence). The CDR3 has 15 amino acids. CDR3 in DNA: TGTGCCAGTAGTATCCTCCCGCCCGGGAACACTGAAGCTTTCTTT. It is translated as CASSILPPGNTEAFF. The variable domain in full, completed from reference TRBV19 and TRBJ1-1, reads DGGITQSPKYLFRKEGQNVTLSCEQNLNHDAMYWYRQDPGQGLRLIYYSQIVNDFQKGDIAEGYSVSREKKESFPLTVTSAQKNPTAFYLCASSILPPGNTEAFFGQGTRLTVV.

V gene TRBV27 combines with J gene TRBJ2-2; possibly TRBD2 for D (5 bases). Looked up from germline, CDR1 is MNHEY and CDR2 is SMNVEV (reference sequence). The CDR3 extends over 11 amino acids. The ends were cut back, 7 bases at V and 8 bases at J, with 8 bases in the middle. The CDR3 is CASKEVGELFF. CDR3 in DNA: TGTGCCAGCAAGGAGGTGGGGGAGCTGTTTTTT.

The chain couples TRBV29-1 to TRBJ2-5; D unresolved. Germline V gives CDR1 SQVTM, CDR2 ANQGSEA. The germline V and J ends were trimmed by 7 bases and 5 bases, with 11 bases remaining between them. The CDR3 covers 11 residues. Here the CDR3 DNA reads TGCAGCGCCCCCCTTGGGGAGACCCAGTACTTC. Translating gives CSAPLGETQYF.

V and J are TRBV10-3 and TRBJ1-1, with D maybe TRBD1 (5 bases). The V end was cut by 2 bases, the J end by 6 bases, with 13 bases between. Germline V lookup: CDR1 ENHRY, CDR2 SYGVKD. The CDR3 contains 14 residues. The CDR3 here is CAISENGAWAEAFF. The CDR3 nucleotides are TGTGCCATCAGTGAGAACGGGGCCTGGGCTGAAGCTTTCTTT.

The chain carries TRBV25-1 and TRBJ1-4; the D is unclear. This CDR3 region has 16 residues. Trimming took off 3 bases at V and 0 bases at J, with 11 bases between the two ends. Germline CDR1 MGHDK, CDR2 SYGVNS. As DNA, the CDR3 is TGTGCCAGCAGTGAGGCCGGCAGGTCAACTAATGAAAAACTGTTTTTT. Its translation is CASSEAGRSTNEKLFF.

This clone was seen only once. The rearrangement uses TRBV10-3 and TRBJ1-1; 7 bases map to TRBD1. V was clipped by 0 bases and J by 2 bases; unmatched bases: 3. CDR3 length: 15 residues. Looked up from germline, CDR1 is ENHRY and CDR2 is SYGVKD. The DNA of the CDR3 is TGTGCCATCAGTGAGTCAGGGGGCCATAACACTGAAGCTTTCTTT. Protein product: CAISESGGHNTEAFF.

This chain links TRBV9 with TRBJ1-6; weak D call: TRBD1 (5 bases). V lost 5 bases and J lost 5, with 11 bases in between. Germline V gene sequence: CDR1 SGDLS, CDR2 YYNGEE. The CDR3 has 14 residues. The CDR3 protein is CASRWGTDNSPLHF. In DNA, the CDR3 is TGTGCCAGCAGGTGGGGCACCGATAATTCACCCCTCCACTTT.

The chain carries TRBV19 and TRBJ2-1; either TRBD1 or TRBD2 may fit D (5 bases each). This CDR3 spans 14 amino acids. Germline assignment: CDR1 LNHDA and CDR2 SQIVND (reference sequence). Deletions cut 4 bases from V and 9 bases from J, with 16 bases between. The CDR3 protein is CASSSRDLFTEQFF. The DNA for the CDR3 is TGTGCCAGTAGTAGCCGGGACCTATTCACTGAGCAGTTCTTC.

This clone was seen only a few times. The V call is TRBV7-8, the J call TRBJ1-5, with 7 nucleotides matching TRBD1. There are 13 residues in the CDR3. J lost 6 bases, V lost 5 bases, and 4 bases had no gene match. Germline V gives CDR1 SGHVS, CDR2 FQNEAQ. Here the CDR3 reads CASSVQGTQPQHF. DNA for the CDR3: TGTGCCAGCAGCGTACAGGGGACTCAGCCCCAGCATTTT.

This clone appeared a few times. The chain recombines TRBV7-2 with TRBJ1-6, with 7 bases aligning to TRBD1. Looked up from germline, CDR1 is SGHTA and CDR2 is FQGNSA. CDR3 length equals 12 residues. The V gene end was trimmed by 8 bases and the J gene end by 6 bases; junction bases not matched to a gene: 1. CDR3 nucleotides: TGTGCCAGCGGGACAGCTAATTCACCCCTCCACTTT. This sequence encodes CASGTANSPLHF.

This rearrangement joins TRBV7-2 to TRBJ2-5, with D unclear. This CDR3 has 13 amino acids. Deletions cut 2 bases from V and 0 bases from J, with 4 bases between. Looked up from germline, CDR1 is SGHTA and CDR2 is FQGNSA. The CDR3 region is CASSLQYQETQYF. CDR3 bases: TGTGCCAGCAGCTTACAGTACCAAGAGACCCAGTACTTC.

V is TRBV27 and J is TRBJ2-5, with D perhaps TRBD1 or TRBD2 (5 bases each). CDR1 MNHEY and CDR2 SMNVEV come from the germline V gene (reference sequence). Trimming stripped 3 bases from V and 5 bases from J, with 13 bases between. The CDR3 length is 14 residues. For the CDR3, the DNA is TGTGCCAGCAGTTTTCTCGGGAAGGGGGAGACCCAGTACTTC. Translation gives CASSFLGKGETQYF.

The CDR3 region is CASSRDVGFSGANVLTF. CDR3 in DNA: TGTGCCAGCAGCCGGGACGTCGGGTTCTCTGGGGCCAACGTCCTGACTTTC. This chain uses TRBV6-4 with TRBJ2-6; D may correspond to TRBD1 or TRBD2 (5 bases each). V was cut by 6 bases and J by 0 bases, with 15 bases left in between. Per the germline V gene, CDR1 is MRHNA and CDR2 is SNTAGT. The length of the CDR3 is 17 residues.

The chain employs TRBV4-3 and TRBJ1-2, with 8 bases lining up with TRBD1. With 4 bases clipped from V and 3 bases from J, the junction kept 7 bases outside the gene matches. The CDR3 has 15 residues. Germline CDR1 LGHNA, CDR2 YSLEER. Written as DNA, the CDR3 is TGCGCCAGCAGCCTGGGGACAGGTACTGACTATGGCTACACCTTC. Translation: CASSLGTGTDYGYTF.

The chain uses TRBV6-1 and TRBJ2-5; possibly TRBD2 for D (5 bases). Germline CDR1 is MNHNS and CDR2 is SASEGT. Trimming cost V 6 bases and J 2 bases, with 10 bases left between them. The CDR3 runs to 13 residues. The CDR3 nucleotides are TGTGCCAGCAGAAAGACGGGGCAAGAGACCCAGTACTTC. It yields the protein CASRKTGQETQYF.